A selection of T cell receptor beta chains follows, all from one sample in a study of siplizumab effects on memory and regulatory T cells. Profiling relied on immunoSEQ multiplex PCR, and the TCRdb table lists in-frame clones only, not all of them. Of around 87,000 clones listed, approximately 90% are singletons. Sequencing was done on a sample of CD4+ T cells sorted from blood. The receptors stem from a human donor in good health. The CDR3 runs from the conserved cysteine through the conserved F or W. A D gene is named only where the DNA matches it firmly. Only part of the rows carry a size: once, few, many, or a class if the clone is expanded.

J gene	D gene	V gene	clone size	CDR3 protein	CDR3 DNA
TRBJ2-5	.	TRBV5-1	.	CASSLNRVGEETQYF	TGCGCCAGCAGCTTGAACAGGGTAGGGGAAGAGACCCAGTACTTC
TRBJ2-1	TRBD2	TRBV5-1	.	CASSLGWGTSGRNEQFF	TGCGCCAGCAGCTTGGGGTGGGGGACTAGCGGGAGGAATGAGCAGTTCTTC
TRBJ2-7	TRBD1	TRBV6-5	.	CASSYSIDRGNEQYF	TGTGCCAGCAGTTACTCGATCGACAGGGGGAACGAGCAGTACTTC
TRBJ1-1	.	TRBV5-3	.	CARSRPTKNTEAFF	TGTGCCAGAAGCAGACCGACCAAGAACACTGAAGCTTTCTTT
TRBJ2-1	.	TRBV28	.	CASSEGSRYEQFF	TGTGCCAGCAGCGAAGGGTCTCGCTATGAGCAGTTCTTC
TRBJ1-2	TRBD1	TRBV28	.	CASTTGAVYGYTF	TGTGCCAGCACCACAGGGGCGGTCTATGGCTACACCTTC
TRBJ2-1	TRBD1	TRBV9	.	CASSIRQGAGNEQFF	TGTGCCAGCAGCATTCGACAGGGGGCGGGAAATGAGCAGTTCTTC
TRBJ2-3	.	TRBV18	once	CASSPLTAPDTQYF	TGTGCCAGCTCACCACTCACTGCACCAGATACGCAGTATTTT
TRBJ2-1	TRBD2	TRBV6-4	.	CASSEGAGVYNEQFF	TGTGCCAGCAGTGAAGGAGCGGGAGTCTACAATGAGCAGTTCTTC
TRBJ2-5	TRBD1	TRBV7-9	.	CASSLGQGRDQETQYF	TGTGCCAGCAGCCTTGGACAGGGGAGGGACCAAGAGACCCAGTACTTC
TRBJ1-6	.	TRBV30	.	CAWSNSDSPSPLHF	TGTGCCTGGAGTAATTCGGACAGTCCCTCTCCCCTCCACTTT
TRBJ1-2	.	TRBV30	.	CAWTERLYGYTF	TGTGCCTGGACGGAACGTTTATATGGCTACACCTTC
TRBJ1-1	.	TRBV18	.	CASSPVPTGYTEAFF	TGTGCCAGCTCACCGGTGCCTACAGGGTACACTGAAGCTTTCTTT
TRBJ1-1	.	TRBV5-1	.	CASSSHGEVNTEAFF	TGCGCCAGCAGCTCCCACGGGGAGGTGAACACTGAAGCTTTCTTT
TRBJ1-4	TRBD1	TRBV5-3	.	CAGKDRANEKLFF	TGTGCCGGCAAGGACAGGGCTAATGAAAAACTGTTTTTT
TRBJ2-3	TRBD1	TRBV7-3	.	CASSPQGADTQYF	TGTGCCAGCAGCCCACAGGGGGCAGATACGCAGTATTTT
TRBJ2-7	.	TRBV4-3	.	CASSQDRTRGPYEQYF	TGCGCCAGCAGCCAAGATAGAACAAGAGGCCCCTACGAGCAGTACTTC
TRBJ1-1	.	TRBV12-5	.	CASGSPSTGDEAFF	TGTGCTAGTGGTTCCCCTTCGACAGGAGATGAAGCTTTCTTT
TRBJ1-4	TRBD1	TRBV7-9	.	CASSWTGRVNEKLFF	TGTGCCAGCAGCTGGACAGGTCGCGTTAATGAAAAACTGTTTTTT
TRBJ1-4	.	TRBV30	.	CAWNTGRREKLFF	TGTGCCTGGAACACAGGGAGGAGGGAAAAACTGTTTTTT
TRBJ2-7	TRBD2	TRBV4-3	.	CASSLGAGGSEQYF	TGCGCCAGCAGCCTTGGGGCGGGAGGATCCGAGCAGTACTTC
TRBJ2-1	.	TRBV28	few	CASPGRNEQFF	TGTGCCAGCCCCGGGAGAAATGAGCAGTTCTTC
TRBJ1-1	.	TRBV30	few	CAWSVRAMNTEAFF	TGTGCCTGGAGTGTACGAGCAATGAACACTGAAGCTTTCTTT
TRBJ1-1	.	TRBV30	few	CAWDRTLEAFF	TGTGCCTGGGATCGGACACTTGAAGCTTTCTTT
TRBJ1-5	.	TRBV5-4	.	CASSFGPPGDVGNQPQHF	TGTGCCAGCAGCTTCGGTCCGCCAGGGGACGTCGGCAATCAGCCCCAGCATTTT
TRBJ2-7	TRBD1	TRBV19	.	CASSIDTGAYYEQYF	TGTGCCAGTAGTATAGATACAGGGGCATACTACGAGCAGTACTTC
TRBJ2-4	.	TRBV18	.	CASSPSGMAKNIQYF	TGTGCCAGCTCACCATCAGGGATGGCCAAAAACATTCAGTACTTC
TRBJ1-2	.	TRBV7-9	.	CASSMDISNYGYTF	TGTGCCAGCAGCATGGACATTTCTAACTATGGCTACACCTTC
TRBJ2-7	TRBD1	TRBV18	.	CASSPTGTGVTYEQYF	TGTGCCAGCTCACCAACCGGGACAGGGGTTACCTACGAGCAGTACTTC
TRBJ2-2	.	TRBV5-1	.	CASSLEQLSGELFF	TGCGCCAGCAGCTTGGAACAGTTGTCCGGGGAGCTGTTTTTT
TRBJ2-7	TRBD2	TRBV2	.	CASSESGRTYEQYF	TGTGCCAGCAGTGAGAGCGGGAGGACCTACGAGCAGTACTTC
TRBJ1-1	TRBD1	TRBV10-3	few	CATRGQETMNTEAFF	TGTGCCACCCGAGGACAGGAGACTATGAACACTGAAGCTTTCTTT
TRBJ2-7	.	TRBV28	.	CASSPGTRWNEQYF	TGTGCCAGCAGCCCCGGGACAAGGTGGAACGAGCAGTACTTC
TRBJ2-2	TRBD2	TRBV28	.	CASSLWGLAGGPGELFF	TGTGCCAGCAGTTTATGGGGACTAGCGGGAGGGCCGGGGGAGCTGTTTTTT
TRBJ1-1	TRBD1	TRBV2	once	CASRQGAQGNTEAFF	TGTGCCAGCAGACAGGGGGCTCAAGGGAACACTGAAGCTTTCTTT
TRBJ2-2	.	TRBV9	.	CASSVRGNDGELFF	TGTGCCAGCAGCGTTCGGGGTAACGACGGGGAGCTGTTTTTT
TRBJ2-7	.	TRBV19	.	CASSRNRALEQYF	TGTGCCAGTAGTAGAAACAGGGCTCTCGAGCAGTACTTC
TRBJ2-7	.	TRBV7-2	.	CASSPSRRALEQYF	TGTGCCAGCAGCCCCAGTAGGAGAGCCCTCGAGCAGTACTTC
TRBJ2-1	TRBD2	TRBV7-2	.	CASSLASASGSNSNEQFF	TGTGCCAGCAGCTTAGCCTCGGCCAGCGGGAGTAATAGCAATGAGCAGTTCTTC
TRBJ2-7	TRBD1	TRBV11-2	.	CASSSPRTGSYEQYF	TGTGCCAGCAGCTCTCCTAGGACAGGGAGTTACGAGCAGTACTTC
TRBJ2-2	TRBD2	TRBV15	once	CATRTSGSFAGELFF	TGTGCCACCAGGACAAGCGGGAGTTTCGCCGGGGAGCTGTTTTTT
TRBJ2-2	.	TRBV4-1	.	CASSDVPRAHTGELFF	TGCGCCAGCAGCGATGTCCCCAGGGCCCACACCGGGGAGCTGTTTTTT
TRBJ1-1	TRBD1	TRBV4-1	.	CASSHRTGVNTEAFF	TGCGCCAGCAGCCATCGGACAGGTGTGAACACTGAAGCTTTCTTT
TRBJ2-1	TRBD1	TRBV19	.	CASSIGDRMYNEQFF	TGTGCCAGTAGTATTGGGGACAGGATGTACAATGAGCAGTTCTTC
TRBJ2-7	.	TRBV6-1	.	CAIDRSHYEQYF	TGTGCCATCGACAGGTCTCACTACGAGCAGTACTTC
TRBJ1-6	.	TRBV11-2	.	CASSRRGVDSPLHF	TGTGCCAGCAGCCGTCGGGGAGTTGATTCACCCCTCCACTTT
TRBJ2-5	.	TRBV2	once	CASIRGHLETQYF	TGTGCCAGCATTAGAGGACATCTAGAGACCCAGTACTTC
TRBJ2-5	.	TRBV4-3	.	CASSQAGSSYQETQYF	TGCGCCAGCAGCCAAGCGGGCAGCTCCTACCAAGAGACCCAGTACTTC